The 8 T cell receptor beta chains reported below all come from one sample, sequenced in a study of blood T cell repertoires in COVID-19. The data were produced by immunoSEQ multiplex PCR, yet TCRdb's version contains in-frame clones alone and is incomplete. The sample holds 200,000 or so clones, 75% to 90% seen once. The sample consisted of PBMCs or T cells enriched from blood (not recorded which). These receptors came from a woman between 40 and 50 years old with acute COVID-19.

V usage is TRBV9 and J usage is TRBJ2-1, with 13 bases matching TRBD2. The CDR3 covers 18 residues. Germline values: CDR1 SGDLS, CDR2 YYNGEE. V was pared by 0 bases and J by 4 bases, with 7 bases of the junction left unmatched. The DNA for the CDR3 is TGTGCCAGCAGCGTAGCTTCCGGGACTAGCGGGGAATACAATGAGCAGTTCTTC. This translates into CASSVASGTSGEYNEQFF.

This clone is a singleton in its sample. The chain employs TRBV27 and TRBJ1-5, with a possible D match to TRBD1 (6 bases). V dropped 6 bases and J dropped 7 bases, with 10 bases sitting between them. Germline V lookup: CDR1 MNHEY, CDR2 SMNVEV (reference sequence). This CDR3 contains 12 residues. In DNA form, the CDR3 reads TGTGCCAGCAGACAGGGTGGACAGCCCCAGCATTTT. This codes for CASRQGGQPQHF.

The chain links TRBV6-5 to TRBJ1-4, with 7 bases that match TRBD1. Unmatched junction bases numbered 4, after V lost 0 bases and J lost 6 bases. Germline CDR1 reads MNHEY; CDR2 reads SVGAGI. The CDR3 consists of 15 residues. The CDR3 sequence is CASSYSGRGDEKLFF. CDR3 DNA sequence: TGTGCCAGCAGTTACTCAGGCAGGGGGGATGAAAAACTGTTTTTT.

The genes are TRBV2 and TRBJ1-1; D is ambiguous. V gave up 0 bases and J gave up 4 bases, with 15 bases separating them. CDR1 SNHLY and CDR2 FYNNEI come from the germline V gene. This CDR3 is built from 16 residues. CDR3 loop: CASSEAQPGRATEAFF. The CDR3, as DNA: TGTGCCAGCAGTGAAGCCCAGCCGGGAAGGGCCACTGAAGCTTTCTTT.

The chain is built from TRBV5-8 and TRBJ1-5; D is undetermined. The V end was cut by 1 base, the J end by 7 bases, with 15 bases between. The CDR3 is 15 amino acids. Germline V CDR1 and CDR2: SGHTS, YDEGEE. CDR3 residues: CASSLRRLASQPQHF. The CDR3 DNA sequence: TGTGCCAGCAGCTTGAGGAGATTAGCTTCCCAGCCCCAGCATTTT.

This chain joins TRBV19 and TRBJ2-2; 8 nucleotides match TRBD1. The V segment lost 3 bases and the J segment 4 bases; nucleotides outside the gene matches: 1. Germline V gives CDR1 LNHDA, CDR2 SQIVND (reference sequence). The CDR3 length is 14 residues. The CDR3 here is CASSIDRGTGELFF. The CDR3 DNA sequence: TGTGCCAGTAGTATCGACAGGGGCACCGGGGAGCTGTTTTTT.

There are a few counts of this clone. V is TRBV2 and J is TRBJ1-1, with TRBD1 matching over 10 bases. V lost 11 bases to trimming and J lost 5 bases; unmatched junction nucleotides: 5. Germline V gene sequence: CDR1 SNHLY, CDR2 FYNNEI. CDR3 size: 12 residues. CDR3 in amino acids: CAAGTGVTEAFF. The CDR3 DNA is TGTGCCGCCGGGACAGGGGTTACTGAAGCTTTCTTT.

V is TRBV25-1 and J is TRBJ1-1; TRBD1 matches at 8 bases. The CDR3 is 18 amino acids. In germline, CDR1 is MGHDK, CDR2 SYGVNS. The J segment lost 3 bases and the V segment lost 1 base, leaving 13 bases of the junction unmatched. The CDR3 DNA reads as TGTGCCAGCAGTGAATCAGACAGGGGCCCCCTTGGAGACACTGAAGCTTTCTTT. It is translated as CASSESDRGPLGDTEAFF.